The 28 T cell receptor beta chains below were found in one sample sequenced in a study of CD8+ T cells in alopecia areata. Sequencing used cDNA as its template, made by extracting RNA and reverse transcribing it. Sequenced by immunoSEQ multiplex PCR; TCRdb stores in-frame clones only, minus some. The repertoire includes approximately 150,000 clones, roughly 50% of them detected once, and about 6.4% sits in the top ten. The specimen was CD4+ T cells sorted from blood. The receptors derive from a human donor with alopecia areata.

Here the CDR3 reads CAWSVLQKSGQPQHF. CDR3 nucleotides: TGTGCCTGGAGTGTACTACAGAAGTCCGGTCAGCCCCAGCATTTT. V usage is TRBV30 and J usage is TRBJ1-5; no definite D call. The CDR3 runs to 15 residues. Trimming took 0 bases from V and 6 from J, leaving 15 bases between them. Germline-derived CDR1 and CDR2 are GTSNPN and SVGIG (reference sequence).

The chain recombines TRBV14 with TRBJ1-1, with D unclear. The CDR3 spans 14 residues. Trimming cost V 7 bases and J 1 base, with 13 bases left between them. Germline CDR1 SGHDN, CDR2 FVKESK. The CDR3 nucleotides are TGTGCCAGCACCGCAAGGGATTGGAACACTGAAGCTTTCTTT. Protein product: CASTARDWNTEAFF.

The CDR3 DNA reads as TGCAGCGTTGTGTATGCCAGGGGTCGCGAGCAGTACTTC. It translates to CSVVYARGREQYF. This rearrangement joins TRBV29-1 to TRBJ2-7; the D gene is possibly TRBD1 (6 bases). Germline-derived CDR1 and CDR2 are SQVTM and ANQGSEA. The CDR3 is made up of 13 amino acids. Trimming pared 4 bases from V and 6 bases from J, leaving 16 bases between.

This sequence joins TRBV11-2 and TRBJ2-7; 13 nucleotides match TRBD2. J gave up 2 bases and V 5 bases, and 6 bases lay outside the gene matches. The CDR3 covers 16 residues. Looked up from germline, CDR1 is SGHAT and CDR2 is FQNNGV. This chain's CDR3 is CASSPGTSGMPYEQYF. In DNA, the CDR3 is TGTGCCAGCAGCCCTGGGACTAGCGGGATGCCCTACGAGCAGTACTTC.

The rearrangement uses TRBV10-3 and TRBJ2-3, with D possibly TRBD2 on 5 matching bases. CDR3 length: 14 residues. Germline V gene data show CDR1 as ENHRY and CDR2 as SYGVKD. V was shortened by 11 bases and J by 1 base, with 16 bases between the two germline ends. CDR3 bases: TGTGCCCACCGAGGGTCGGTCGGCACAGATACGCAGTATTTT. This sequence encodes CAHRGSVGTDTQYF.

This clone was counted only a few times. This chain connects TRBV7-3 to TRBJ1-2; 9 positions agree with TRBD1. Germline V lookup: CDR1 SGHTA, CDR2 FQGTGA. The CDR3 loop spans 13 amino acids. J gave up 8 bases and V 5 bases, and 6 bases lay outside the gene matches. CDR3 in amino acids: CASSQGQGSGYTF. CDR3 coding DNA: TGTGCCAGCAGCCAGGGACAGGGTAGCGGCTACACCTTC.

The V and J genes are TRBV7-2 and TRBJ2-7; D ambiguous. The germline gives CDR1 SGHTA, CDR2 FQGNSA. Deletions cut 5 bases from V and 5 bases from J, with 10 bases between. This CDR3 is 12 amino acids long. CDR3 sequence (DNA): TGTGCCAGCAGCCTGGATCGCCACGAGCAGTACTTC. Translated, it gives CASSLDRHEQYF. Complete variable domain (other parts from reference TRBV7-2 and TRBJ2-7): GAGVSQSPSNKVTEKGKDVELRCDPISGHTALYWYRQSLGQGLEFLIYFQGNSAPDKSGLPSDRFSAERTGGSVSTLTIQRTQQEDSAVYLCASSLDRHEQYFGPGTRLTVT.

The chain carries TRBV9 and TRBJ2-2; D gene unclear. Germline V gives CDR1 SGDLS, CDR2 YYNGEE. CDR3 size: 13 residues. V was shortened by 3 bases and J by 0 bases, with 3 bases between the two germline ends. The CDR3 DNA follows: TGTGCCAGCAGCGGGACGAACACCGGGGAGCTGTTTTTT. It specifies CASSGTNTGELFF.

This clone was seen more than once but under ten times. The V call is TRBV11-2, the J call TRBJ2-1; D is undetermined. The CDR3 consists of 13 residues. The V gene's germline CDR1 is SGHAT and CDR2 FQNNGV. Trimming left V 0 bases short and J 10 bases short, with 10 bases between. The CDR3: CASSLDFVREQFF. CDR3 sequence (DNA): TGTGCCAGCAGCTTAGATTTTGTTCGAGAGCAGTTCTTC.

The genes are TRBV28 and TRBJ2-2; TRBD1 matches 8 bases. The length of the CDR3 is 14 residues. The germline gives CDR1 MDHEN, CDR2 SYDVKM. V lost 6 bases, J lost 7 bases, and 7 bases stayed unmatched. CDR3 nucleotides: TGTGCCAGCAGCCGGACAGGGAAGGTCGGGGAGCTGTTTTTT. It specifies CASSRTGKVGELFF.

The chain joins TRBV27 to TRBJ1-1; D is perhaps TRBD1 (6 bases). V was pared by 5 bases and J by 5 bases, with 21 bases between. The CDR3 is 16 residues long. Germline V CDR1 and CDR2: MNHEY, SMNVEV (reference sequence). This CDR3 is CASSTSGGGRRTEAFF. Here the CDR3 DNA reads TGTGCCAGCAGTACCTCAGGAGGGGGGAGGAGGACTGAAGCTTTCTTT.

The chain joins TRBV5-1 to TRBJ1-3; 9 bases are shared with TRBD1. The CDR3 sequence is 14 residues long. In germline, CDR1 is SGHRS, CDR2 YFSETQ. With 7 bases clipped from V and 4 bases from J, the junction kept 6 bases outside the gene matches. The CDR3 DNA reads TGCGCCAGCGGAACAGGGGGCTTCGGAAACACCATATATTTT. It translates to CASGTGGFGNTIYF.

This clone was seen more than once but under ten times. The rearrangement uses TRBV29-1 and TRBJ2-1; D is possibly TRBD2 (6 bases). The CDR3 is 16 residues long. Trimming removed 6 bases from V and 3 bases from J, with 21 bases in between. Germline values: CDR1 SQVTM, CDR2 ANQGSEA. The CDR3 spells CSVSSRLAKGYNEQFF. The CDR3 DNA reads as TGCAGCGTAAGCTCCCGGCTAGCGAAAGGCTACAATGAGCAGTTCTTC.

Worth noting for this clone: Within the sample, other DNA sequences also encode this same CDR3. J is TRBJ1-3 and V is TRBV29-1, with D hard to call. Trimming took off 0 bases at V and 0 bases at J, with 0 bases between the two ends. There are 12 residues in the CDR3. Germline assignment: CDR1 SQVTM and CDR2 ANQGSEA. CDR3: CSVEDSGNTIYF. The CDR3 coding sequence is TGCAGCGTTGAAGACTCTGGAAACACCATATATTTT.

In the case of this clone: Other DNA sequences in this sample translate to the same CDR3. The chain uses TRBV19 and TRBJ1-5; TRBD1 agrees at 7 bases. The CDR3 length is 14 residues. Germline assignment: CDR1 LNHDA and CDR2 SQIVND (reference sequence). The V and J ends lost 4 bases and 0 bases, in that order; junction bases with no gene match: 0. CDR3 protein: CASSRQGSNQPQHF. CDR3 DNA sequence: TGTGCCAGTAGTAGACAGGGTAGCAATCAGCCCCAGCATTTT.

This clone was observed a few times. The chain is built from TRBV7-3 and TRBJ1-1, with D possibly being TRBD1 (6 bases). Looked up from germline, CDR1 is SGHTA and CDR2 is FQGTGA. The CDR3 contains 14 residues. V was cut by 5 bases and J by 6 bases, with 16 bases left in between. The CDR3 DNA reads TGTGCCAGCAGCGAGGGACACCCCGGAGCTGAAGCTTTCTTT. Translating it yields CASSEGHPGAEAFF. The full variable domain, with the rest looked up from reference TRBV7-3 and TRBJ1-1, is GAGVSQTPSNKVTEKGKYVELRCDPISGHTALYWYRQSLGQGPEFLIYFQGTGAADDSGLPNDRFFAVRPEGSVSTLKIQRTERGDSAVYLCASSEGHPGAEAFFGQGTRLTVV.

CDR3 loop: CASSPLRAGAATGYQFF. As DNA, the CDR3 is TGTGCCAGCAGTCCCCTTCGAGCGGGAGCTGCAACGGGGTATCAGTTCTTC. The genes are TRBV28 and TRBJ2-1, with TRBD2 identical over 8 bases. Germline lookup yields CDR1 MDHEN and CDR2 SYDVKM. The ends lost 5 bases at V and 13 bases at J; junction bases unmatched: 22. The CDR3 contains 17 residues. Full variable domain (missing parts from reference TRBV28 and TRBJ2-1): DVKVTQSSRYLVKRTGEKVFLECVQDMDHENMFWYRQDPGLGLRLIYFSYDVKMKEKGDIPEGYSVSREKKERFSLILESASTNQTSMYLCASSPLRAGAATGYQFFGPGTRLTVL.

This clone was detected only a few times. The chain links TRBV6-1 to TRBJ2-1; D unclear. V shed 7 bases and J shed 5 bases, with 12 bases lying between them. This CDR3 has 13 amino acids. Germline values: CDR1 MNHNS, CDR2 SASEGT. As DNA, the CDR3 is TGTGCCAGCATACGTCGGCCGAACAATGAGCAGTTCTTC. It yields the protein CASIRRPNNEQFF.

This clone has only one observation. CDR3 nucleotides: TGTGCCAGCAGTTTTTCCGGGGTACAGACCCAGTACTTC. The encoded protein is CASSFSGVQTQYF. The rearrangement joins TRBV27 to TRBJ2-5; TRBD2 might be the D (5 bases). Trimming cost V 3 bases and J 6 bases, with 11 bases left between them. The CDR3 loop spans 13 amino acids. Per the germline V gene, CDR1 is MNHEY and CDR2 is SMNVEV (reference sequence).

In DNA, the CDR3 is TGTGCCAGCAGCTTAACGTTGGGACTTGAGCAGTTCTTC. Translating gives CASSLTLGLEQFF. The chain joins TRBV7-3 to TRBJ2-1, with D perhaps TRBD2 (6 bases). Per the germline V gene, CDR1 is SGHTA and CDR2 is FQGTGA. There are 13 residues in the CDR3. Trimming removed 0 bases at V and 9 bases at J, with 9 bases between. The whole variable domain, remainder taken from reference TRBV7-3 and TRBJ2-1, is GAGVSQTPSNKVTEKGKYVELRCDPISGHTALYWYRQSLGQGPEFLIYFQGTGAADDSGLPNDRFFAVRPEGSVSTLKIQRTERGDSAVYLCASSLTLGLEQFFGPGTRLTVL.

This clone was observed a handful of times. V is TRBV7-8 and J is TRBJ2-3, with D perhaps being TRBD1 or TRBD2 (5 bases each). The germline CDR1 and CDR2 sequences are SGHVS and FQNEAQ. Trimming took 5 bases from V and 2 from J, leaving 11 bases between them. The CDR3 has 14 amino acids. CDR3 loop: CASSPGRLTDTQYF. The CDR3 DNA reads as TGTGCCAGCAGCCCGGGACGACTCACAGATACGCAGTATTTT.

J is TRBJ2-1 and V is TRBV29-1; 8 bases agree with TRBD2. Germline CDR1 SQVTM, CDR2 ANQGSEA. With V trimmed by 4 bases and J by 6 bases, 11 bases remained unmatched. This CDR3 has 15 residues. CDR3 nucleotide sequence: TGCAGCGTTGCTGGGCTCGGGAGGGCCCGCAATGAGCAGTTCTTC. Its translation is CSVAGLGRARNEQFF.

The chain is built from TRBV4-2 and TRBJ1-1; D unclear. CDR1 LGHNA and CDR2 YNFKEQ come from the germline V gene. This CDR3 has 14 amino acids. The V and J ends lost 2 bases and 3 bases respectively, with 10 bases between them. CDR3 coding DNA: TGTGCCAGCAGCCAAACAGAATGGGACACTGAAGCTTTCTTT. This codes for CASSQTEWDTEAFF.

This clone was seen only a few times. J is TRBJ1-2 and V is TRBV27, with D possibly TRBD1 on 5 matching bases. Germline CDR1 and CDR2: MNHEY and SMNVEV (reference sequence). The CDR3 runs 13 residues. Trimming took 3 bases from V and 4 from J, leaving 9 bases between them. As DNA, the CDR3 is TGTGCCAGCAGTTTCTTAGGGGCCTATGGCTACACCTTC. It encodes CASSFLGAYGYTF.

This clone has just a few counts. The chain recombines TRBV5-1 with TRBJ2-5; 7 bases agree with TRBD1. The CDR3 covers 18 residues. Germline CDR1 is SGHRS and CDR2 is YFSETQ. V was pared by 4 bases and J by 0 bases, with 15 bases of the junction left unmatched. The CDR3 is CASSPPRRQGPYQETQYF. Written as DNA, the CDR3 is TGCGCCAGCAGCCCGCCACGGCGACAGGGACCGTACCAAGAGACCCAGTACTTC.

This clone was seen only a few times. This rearrangement joins TRBV27 to TRBJ2-4, with 9 positions matching TRBD1. The trim removed 6 bases at V and 6 bases at J, leaving 12 bases unmatched. CDR1 is MNHEY and CDR2 is SMNVEV in the germline V gene (reference sequence). The CDR3 length is 16 residues. This CDR3 reads CASSHRGRGSRNIQYF. CDR3 nucleotide sequence: TGTGCCAGCAGCCACAGGGGGCGCGGGAGTAGAAACATTCAGTACTTC.

The V and J genes are TRBV7-2 and TRBJ2-5; D is perhaps TRBD1 or TRBD2 (5 bases each). The CDR3 totals 15 residues. Germline V lookup: CDR1 SGHTA, CDR2 FQGNSA. V lost 5 bases and J 1 base, leaving 14 bases between the germline ends. CDR3 residues: CASSAPGRIQETQYF. CDR3 nucleotide sequence: TGTGCCAGCAGCGCCCCGGGACGGATCCAAGAGACCCAGTACTTC.

The gene calls are TRBV6-5 and TRBJ2-1; D perhaps matches TRBD2 (7 bases). The CDR3 contains 16 residues. The V gene's germline CDR1 is MNHEY and CDR2 SVGAGI. Trimming stripped 4 bases from V and 6 bases from J, with 19 bases between. The CDR3 coding sequence is TGTGCCAGCAGTTTACTCGGCGGGGGCTTAAGCAATGAGCAGTTCTTC. This sequence encodes CASSLLGGGLSNEQFF.